This T cell receptor (beta chain) comes out of a study of blood T cell repertoires in COVID-19. Study-level information: Researchers got acute and convalescent COVID-19 samples from the United States, Italy and Spain. PBMCs, B-cell-depleted T cells, or T cells provided the cDNA or gDNA that made up the material.

V lost 5 bases to trimming and J lost 4 bases; unmatched junction nucleotides: 11. CDR3 length equals 16 residues. Germline loops: CDR1 MNHEY, CDR2 SMNVEV (reference sequence). The table came from immunoSEQ multiplex PCR; TCRdb's copy has only in-frame clones and leaves some out. The table records approximately 200,000 clones, about 86% of them present only once. This chain joins TRBV27 and TRBJ2-5; TRBD1 matches 9 bases. This sequence originates from a man aged 60-69 years who had recovered from COVID-19. Sample: peripheral blood. The DNA of the CDR3 is TGTGCCAGCAGTCCTCGTACAGGGGGCCTGAGAGAGACCCAGTACTTC. Its translation is CASSPRTGGLRETQYF.